The clone carrying this TCR beta chain was observed a few times. Trimming took 1 base from V and 4 from J, leaving 11 bases between them. CDR1 is DFQATT and CDR2 is SNEGSKA in the germline V gene (reference sequence). The CDR3 runs to 14 residues. The sample belongs to a study of patients and donors after allogeneic stem cell transplantation. TCRdb analysed the RT-PCR reads with MiXCR anew, one entry per CDR3 protein. The sample lists 400,000 to 500,000 distinct CDR3 sequences; more than 15% were seen once. The material sequenced was blood, either unsorted or a sorted T cell fraction (not recorded which). This receptor was obtained from a human donor who was either an allogeneic HSCT recipient or a stem cell or donor lymphocyte infusion donor (not recorded which). It is not recorded whose cells these are; they may come from a transplant donor. The chain carries TRBV20-1 and TRBJ2-1; D gene ambiguous. The DNA for the CDR3 is TGCAGTGCTAGAGTCTACCCGTTATACAATGAGCAGTTCTTC. Its translation is CSARVYPLYNEQFF.